Listed below are T cell receptor beta chains from one sample, sequenced in a study of T cell responses to AZD1222 COVID-19 vaccine. TCRdb keeps only in-frame clones here, not all; method: immunoSEQ multiplex PCR. Found here are under 150,000 clones, more than 75% of them singletons; the top ten hold approximately 2%. Sample: peripheral blood, taken 28 days after the second AZD1222 dose. The receptor source for this set is an adult who received the AZD1222 COVID-19 vaccine. Each CDR3 is given without its conserved first and last residue. Each record gives: D gene, V gene, J gene, CDR3 protein. D genes are given only for firm matches.

-	TRBV9	TRBJ2-2	ASSVSETGELF
-	TRBV14	TRBJ1-2	ASSQFGSLNYGYT
-	TRBV12-3/TRBV12-4	TRBJ1-2	ASSFQGNYGYT
TRBD2	TRBV4-1	TRBJ2-7	ASSQGGRGRPYEQY
-	TRBV5-1	TRBJ2-3	ASSVEGTDTQY
TRBD1	TRBV11-1	TRBJ1-2	ASSQDRVYGYT
TRBD2	TRBV6-4	TRBJ2-1	ASRLSGTSGINEQF
TRBD1	TRBV3-1/TRBV3-2	TRBJ1-6	ASSQGIRQGLSYNSPLH
-	TRBV18	TRBJ1-3	ASSPSGTSGNTIY
TRBD2	TRBV9	TRBJ2-5	ASSPRGSGGTQETQY
-	TRBV7-7	TRBJ1-5	APSRRQWMRQPQH